The 30 T cell receptor beta chains given below trace back to one sample, sequenced in a study of blood T cell repertoires in COVID-19. Generated by immunoSEQ multiplex PCR, the TCRdb table keeps only in-frame clones and is missing some. The repertoire holds almost 300,000 clones, with around 87% as singletons. The material sequenced was peripheral blood. The receptors derive from a man aged 70 or older with acute or convalescent COVID-19.

This chain connects TRBV6-5 to TRBJ2-1, with 9 bases fitting TRBD1. Per germline, CDR1 MNHEY and CDR2 SVGAGI. This CDR3 has 14 residues. V trimming: 5 bases; J trimming: 9 bases; junction bases outside the gene matches: 8. CDR3 bases: TGTGCCAGCAGTCGCCGACAGGGGGAGAGTGAGCAGTTCTTC. Translating it yields CASSRRQGESEQFF.

J is TRBJ1-1 and V is TRBV25-1; 8 bases are a match to TRBD1. The CDR3 extends over 15 amino acids. V shed 3 bases and J 1 base; nucleotides not matched to a gene: 4. Germline V CDR1 and CDR2: MGHDK, SYGVNS. CDR3 protein: CASSDLGQANTEAFF. CDR3 bases: TGTGCCAGCAGTGACTTGGGACAGGCGAACACTGAAGCTTTCTTT. The full variable domain, in which reference TRBV25-1 and TRBJ1-1 provide the parts outside the CDR3, is EADIYQTPRYLVIGTGKKITLECSQTMGHDKMYWYQQDPGMELHLIHYSYGVNSTEKGDLSSESTVSRIRTEHFPLTLESARPSHTSQYLCASSDLGQANTEAFFGQGTRLTVV.

The V and J genes are TRBV28 and TRBJ2-7; possible D gene TRBD2, 6 bases. Trimming pared 3 bases from V and 0 bases from J, leaving 15 bases between. The germline gives CDR1 MDHEN, CDR2 SYDVKM. The CDR3 runs 16 residues. The CDR3 sequence is CASSFSLAFLSYEQYF. In DNA form, the CDR3 reads TGTGCCAGCAGTTTTAGTCTAGCGTTCCTCTCCTACGAGCAGTACTTC.

This clone was picked up one time. V usage is TRBV2 and J usage is TRBJ1-6; tentatively, D is TRBD1 (6 bases). The CDR3 runs to 15 residues. V gave up 6 bases and J gave up 5 bases, with 14 bases separating them. Germline V CDR1 and CDR2: SNHLY, FYNNEI. Here the CDR3 DNA reads TGTGCCAGCAGGACCGCAGGGGTCAATAATTCACCCCTCCACTTT. Translating it yields CASRTAGVNNSPLHF.

This clone was seen once. The rearrangement uses TRBV28 and TRBJ1-1; perhaps TRBD1 as D (5 bases). V lost 5 bases and J 4 bases, leaving 17 bases between the germline ends. Germline V gene data show CDR1 as MDHEN and CDR2 as SYDVKM. This CDR3 is built from 15 residues. CDR3 region: CASSRTGGFGTEAFF. The CDR3 nucleotides are TGTGCCAGCAGTCGAACTGGGGGGTTCGGCACTGAAGCTTTCTTT.

This clone was counted once. The chain employs TRBV5-4 and TRBJ1-1; D remains ambiguous. CDR1 and CDR2 from the germline V gene are SGHNT and YYREEE (reference sequence). There are 13 residues in the CDR3. V was clipped by 4 bases and J by 5 bases, with 12 bases between them. Here the CDR3 reads CASSPPDWTEAFF. The CDR3 DNA reads TGTGCCAGCAGCCCCCCGGACTGGACTGAAGCTTTCTTT. The complete variable domain, with remaining parts taken from reference TRBV5-4 and TRBJ1-1, reads ETGVTQSPTHLIKTRGQQVTLRCSSQSGHNTVSWYQQALGQGPQFIFQYYREEENGRGNFPPRFSGLQFPNYSSELNVNALELDDSALYLCASSPPDWTEAFFGQGTRLTVV.

This clone was detected once. The chain couples TRBV5-5 to TRBJ2-1; 10 bases agree with TRBD1. Germline values: CDR1 SGHKS, CDR2 YYEKEE (reference sequence). The CDR3 contains 16 residues. V lost 4 bases and J lost 5; bases outside the gene matches: 9. The CDR3 coding sequence is TGTGCCAGCAGCGTAGAGGGACAGGGGCATAACAATGAGCAGTTCTTC. The encoded protein is CASSVEGQGHNNEQFF.

This chain joins TRBV6-5 and TRBJ1-6; 8 bases align to TRBD1. Trimming removed 5 bases from V and 7 bases from J; junction bases left unmatched: 4. Per germline, CDR1 MNHEY and CDR2 SVGAGI. This CDR3 has 14 residues. The CDR3 bases are TGTGCCAGCAGTACCCGGGACAGGAATTCACCCCTCCACTTT. Its protein is CASSTRDRNSPLHF.

V is TRBV7-9 and J is TRBJ2-1, with TRBD2 identical over 11 bases. The CDR3 contains 17 residues. The germline V gene has CDR1 SEHNR and CDR2 FQNEAQ (reference sequence). The V gene end was trimmed by 3 bases and the J gene end by 4 bases; junction bases not matched to a gene: 8. DNA for the CDR3: TGTGCCAGCAGCTTTCGCCGCGGGACTAGCGGTTACAATGAGCAGTTCTTC. It encodes CASSFRRGTSGYNEQFF.

This rearrangement joins TRBV5-6 to TRBJ2-7, with 7 bases lining up with TRBD1. Germline V lookup: CDR1 SGHDT, CDR2 YYEEEE. This CDR3 is 15 amino acids long. With 4 bases clipped from V and 4 bases from J, the junction kept 11 bases outside the gene matches. In nucleotides, the CDR3 is TGTGCCAGCAGCCCTGGGACAGCCCTGGATTACGAGCAGTACTTC. Protein: CASSPGTALDYEQYF.

This chain links TRBV28 with TRBJ1-6; 7 nucleotides align to TRBD1. Germline lookup yields CDR1 MDHEN and CDR2 SYDVKM. After removal of 4 bases from V and 10 bases from J, the junction contained 7 bases not matched to a gene. The CDR3 totals 14 residues. The CDR3 reads CASSSGQDESPLHF. CDR3 DNA: TGTGCCAGCAGTTCAGGACAGGACGAATCACCCCTCCACTTT. The full variable domain, in which reference TRBV28 and TRBJ1-6 provide the parts outside the CDR3, is DVKVTQSSRYLVKRTGEKVFLECVQDMDHENMFWYRQDPGLGLRLIYFSYDVKMKEKGDIPEGYSVSREKKERFSLILESASTNQTSMYLCASSSGQDESPLHFGNGTRLTVT.

This CDR3 reads CASSQEWVERGDYEQYF. DNA of the CDR3: TGCGCCAGCAGCCAAGAATGGGTAGAGCGGGGGGACTACGAGCAGTACTTC. The chain has TRBV4-1 and TRBJ2-7; 9 bases match TRBD2. CDR3 length: 17 amino acids. Trimming removed 0 bases from V and 3 bases from J; junction bases left unmatched: 9. CDR1 is MGHRA and CDR2 is YSYEKL in the germline V gene.

The J gene is TRBJ2-3, the V gene TRBV24-1, with D possibly TRBD1 on 5 matching bases. Trimming removed 12 bases from V and 2 bases from J, with 11 bases in between. CDR3 length: 12 residues. Germline CDR1 and CDR2: KGHDR and SFDVKD. The CDR3 region has the DNA TGTGCCCCCCGTGGACACACAGATACGCAGTATTTT. This gives the protein CAPRGHTDTQYF.

This chain connects TRBV5-1 to TRBJ1-5, with 9 bases identical to TRBD1. The germline gives CDR1 SGHRS, CDR2 YFSETQ. J was trimmed by 5 bases and V by 0 bases; bases with no gene match: 6. The CDR3 extends over 16 amino acids. In DNA, the CDR3 is TGCGCCAGCAGCTTGGGGGACAGGGTTGTCGATCAGCCCCAGCATTTT. The encoded protein is CASSLGDRVVDQPQHF. The whole variable domain, filled in from reference TRBV5-1 and TRBJ1-5, reads KAGVTQTPRYLIKTRGQQVTLSCSPISGHRSVSWYQQTPGQGLQFLFEYFSETQRNKGNFPGRFSGRQFSNSRSEMNVSTLELGDSALYLCASSLGDRVVDQPQHFGDGTRLSIL.

The rearrangement joins TRBV7-8 to TRBJ2-1; D is possibly TRBD1 (6 bases). Trimming stripped 3 bases from V and 8 bases from J, with 11 bases between. CDR3 length: 13 residues. Germline V gene lookup returns CDR1 SGHVS and CDR2 FQNEAQ. The CDR3 sequence: CASSFRDNDEQFF. In nucleotides, the CDR3 is TGTGCCAGCAGCTTCCGGGACAACGATGAGCAGTTCTTC.

The V gene is TRBV11-2, the J gene TRBJ2-1, with 8 bases lining up with TRBD1. V trimming: 4 bases; J trimming: 4 bases; junction bases outside the gene matches: 6. Germline CDR1 is SGHAT and CDR2 is FQNNGV. The CDR3 has 15 residues. The CDR3, as DNA: TGTGCCAGCAGCTGGAGGACAGGGTTTTACAATGAGCAGTTCTTC. This gives the protein CASSWRTGFYNEQFF.

V and J are TRBV5-1 and TRBJ2-6; 10 bases are a match to TRBD2. Germline V gene lookup returns CDR1 SGHRS and CDR2 YFSETQ. Germline trimming cut 1 base from V and 2 bases from J; bases unmatched to any gene: 6. The CDR3 loop spans 18 amino acids. The CDR3 nucleotides read TGCGCCAGCAGCTTGTCAGCGGGGGGGCTGGCTGGGGCCAACGTCCTGACTTTC. It codes for CASSLSAGGLAGANVLTF.

The sample holds one count of this clone. The V call is TRBV15, the J call TRBJ2-1; 8 bases match TRBD1. The CDR3 has 15 residues. Germline loops: CDR1 LNHNV, CDR2 YYDKDF (reference sequence). After removal of 3 bases from V and 5 bases from J, the junction contained 6 bases not matched to a gene. The CDR3 loop is CATSSRTGTDNEQFF. The CDR3 coding sequence is TGTGCCACCAGCAGCCGGACAGGGACCGACAATGAGCAGTTCTTC.

The chain has TRBV5-1 and TRBJ2-1, with 9 bases aligning to TRBD1. The germline CDR1 and CDR2 sequences are SGHRS and YFSETQ. The V segment lost 6 bases and the J segment 6 bases; nucleotides outside the gene matches: 13. There are 16 residues in the CDR3. The CDR3 bases are TGCGCCAGCAAAACCTTCCCGGGACAGGGCCGCAATGAGCAGTTCTTC. It encodes CASKTFPGQGRNEQFF.

The chain recombines TRBV21-1 with TRBJ1-2; TRBD1 is the table's D call, not checked against the DNA. TRBV21-1 is noted as a pseudogene. There are 14 residues in the CDR3. The CDR3 coding sequence is TGTGCCAGCAGCGACCCCGGGACAGGGAATGGCTACACCTTC. Translating it yields CASSDPGTGNGYTF.

J is TRBJ2-5 and V is TRBV6-5; D might be TRBD1 (6 bases). Trimming pared 2 bases from V and 2 bases from J, leaving 9 bases between. Per the germline V gene, CDR1 is MNHEY and CDR2 is SVGAGI. The CDR3 spans 14 residues. CDR3 sequence reads: CASSYVGTQETQYF. CDR3 bases: TGTGCCAGCAGTTACGTAGGGACACAAGAGACCCAGTACTTC.

This rearrangement joins TRBV5-6 to TRBJ1-2, with 7 bases identical to TRBD1. CDR3 length: 15 amino acids. V was clipped by 0 bases and J by 4 bases; unmatched bases: 6. The germline gives CDR1 SGHDT, CDR2 YYEEEE. CDR3 protein: CASSLDVQGPYGYTF. CDR3 coding DNA: TGTGCCAGCAGCTTGGATGTACAGGGGCCCTATGGCTACACCTTC.

The chain has TRBV3-1 (or the pseudogene TRBV3-2) and TRBJ2-3; 8 bases are shared with TRBD1. The CDR3 sequence is 17 residues long. Germline V gives CDR1 LGHDT, CDR2 YNNKEL (reference sequence). J gave up 6 bases and V 2 bases, and 13 bases lay outside the gene matches. The CDR3 nucleotides read TGTGCCAGCAGCCAATGGACAGGGCGTTTTTCATTCGATACGCAGTATTTT. Protein sequence: CASSQWTGRFSFDTQYF.

V is TRBV7-2 and J is TRBJ2-3; 12 bases are shared with TRBD2. J gave up 4 bases and V 5 bases, and 13 bases lay outside the gene matches. This CDR3 spans 18 amino acids. Per germline, CDR1 SGHTA and CDR2 FQGNSA. The CDR3 loop is CASSVGTSGLTWADTQYF. The CDR3, as DNA: TGTGCCAGCAGCGTCGGGACTAGCGGGCTTACCTGGGCAGATACGCAGTATTTT.

The V call is TRBV5-5, the J call TRBJ2-5; tentative D call: TRBD2 (6 bases). The germline gives CDR1 SGHKS, CDR2 YYEKEE (reference sequence). The germline V and J ends were trimmed by 1 base and 3 bases, with 10 bases remaining between them. This CDR3 has 14 residues. The CDR3 loop is CASSLMGGEETQYF. The CDR3 nucleotides read TGTGCCAGCAGCTTGATGGGGGGAGAAGAGACCCAGTACTTC.

The chain combines TRBV7-9 with TRBJ2-1, with TRBD2 matching over 9 bases. After removal of 5 bases from V and 0 bases from J, the junction contained 5 bases not matched to a gene. Germline-derived CDR1 and CDR2 are SEHNR and FQNEAQ (reference sequence). The CDR3 sequence is 16 residues long. The CDR3 bases are TGTGCCAGCAGCCCCGGACTAGCGCTCTCCTACAATGAGCAGTTCTTC. Translation gives CASSPGLALSYNEQFF.

This clone was recorded a few times. This chain connects TRBV4-1 to TRBJ1-3, with 11 bases lining up with TRBD1. CDR3 length: 17 residues. After removal of 0 bases from V and 9 bases from J, the junction contained 10 bases not matched to a gene. Germline V gene sequence: CDR1 MGHRA, CDR2 YSYEKL. The CDR3 sequence is CASSQDYRTGGAFTIYF. The CDR3 DNA reads as TGCGCCAGCAGCCAAGACTATCGGACAGGGGGCGCGTTCACCATATATTTT.

This chain connects TRBV5-6 to TRBJ2-7, with a possible D match to TRBD2 (5 bases). The CDR3 is 15 amino acids. Germline V gene data show CDR1 as SGHDT and CDR2 as YYEEEE. The V gene lost 4 bases and the J gene lost 3 bases, with 17 bases spanning the gap. CDR3 sequence: CASSPDARGVYEQYF. The CDR3 DNA follows: TGTGCCAGCAGCCCCGACGCCCGGGGAGTCTACGAGCAGTACTTC.

The rearrangement uses TRBV10-3 and TRBJ1-6, with a possible D match to TRBD1 (6 bases). The CDR3 covers 16 residues. Germline V gene lookup returns CDR1 ENHRY and CDR2 SYGVKD. V was cut by 0 bases and J by 9 bases, with 15 bases left in between. CDR3 bases: TGTGCCATCAGTGAGTCGACGGCGGCAGGGGCTTCACCCCTCCACTTT. It is translated as CAISESTAAGASPLHF.

This clone has a count of ten or more. The genes are TRBV3-1 (or the pseudogene TRBV3-2) and TRBJ1-5, with a weak D call TRBD1 (6 bases). Germline CDR1 is LGHDT and CDR2 is YNNKEL (reference sequence). The CDR3 covers 16 residues. The V and J ends lost 1 base and 5 bases respectively, with 15 bases between them. CDR3 DNA sequence: TGTGCCAGCAGCCAAGTTCGGACAGTTTGGCATCAGCCCCAGCATTTT. Amino acids: CASSQVRTVWHQPQHF.